This T cell receptor beta chain was documented in a study of cytomegalovirus exposure and HLA in healthy donors. Germline V gene lookup returns CDR1 SGHRS and CDR2 YFSETQ. This CDR3 contains 15 residues. A remark on this clone: Antigen: not known. At one of its ends the junction is not consistent with the germline gene, which may arise from a read error.

Study-level findings and limits: Researchers reported in a later analysis that common viral pathogens appeared linked to several top clusters. Presence/absence analysis assumed near-uniform sequencing depth across donors.

Amplification used 60 Vbeta primers and 13 Jbeta primers. Libraries were prepared by immunoSEQ multiplex PCR; TCRdb keeps only in-frame clonotypes and omits some of them. The data hold around 150,000 clones, with roughly 73% observed a single time. The sequence derives from a woman aged 30 to 39 in good health and CMV-seronegative. The V call is TRBV5-1, the J call TRBJ1-2; D gene ambiguous. The sample taken for sequencing was PBMCs. The CDR3 DNA sequence: TGCGCCAGCAGCTTGGACGCAGGCTTAGGCTATGTCTACACCTTC. Amino acids: CASSLDAGLGYVYTF. The full variable domain, rest sourced from reference TRBV5-1 and TRBJ1-2, is KAGVTQTPRYLIKTRGQQVTLSCSPISGHRSVSWYQQTPGQGLQFLFEYFSETQRNKGNFPGRFSGRQFSNSRSEMNVSTLELGDSALYLCASSLDAGLGYVYTFGSGTRLTVV.